The 13 T cell receptor beta chains below all came from one sample that was sequenced in a study of cytomegalovirus exposure and HLA in healthy donors. With 60 Vbeta and 13 Jbeta primers, the PCR was carried out. The data were produced by immunoSEQ multiplex PCR, yet TCRdb's version contains in-frame clones alone and is incomplete. The sample lists around 90,000 clones, around 86% occurring once. The sample was PBMCs. The receptors originated from a man aged 25-45 years in good health and CMV-seropositive.

V usage is TRBV4-1 and J usage is TRBJ2-1; the match to TRBD2 covers 8 bases. The CDR3 loop spans 14 amino acids. From germline, CDR1 is MGHRA and CDR2 YSYEKL. V lost 2 bases to trimming and J lost 10 bases; unmatched junction nucleotides: 7. CDR3 amino acids: CASSQPGTREEQFF. The DNA of the CDR3 is TGCGCCAGCAGCCAACCCGGGACTAGGGAGGAGCAGTTCTTC.

The chain employs TRBV30 and TRBJ1-2; no definite D call. The CDR3 has 13 residues. V gave up 7 bases and J gave up 4 bases, with 16 bases separating them. Germline V lookup: CDR1 GTSNPN, CDR2 SVGIG (reference sequence). Here the CDR3 DNA reads TGTGCCTCCGGAGAGGGAGGGCTCTATGGCTACACCTTC. Its translation is CASGEGGLYGYTF. The variable domain in full, completed from reference TRBV30 and TRBJ1-2, reads SQTIHQWPATLVQPVGSPLSLECTVEGTSNPNLYWYRQAAGRGLQLLFYSVGIGQISSEVPQNLSASRPQDRQFILSSKKLLLSDSGFYLCASGEGGLYGYTFGSGTRLTVV.

This clone showed up just a few times. This sequence joins TRBV28 and TRBJ2-2, with 7 bases fitting TRBD2. With 3 bases clipped from V and 5 bases from J, the junction kept 9 bases outside the gene matches. The CDR3 loop spans 16 amino acids. The germline CDR1 and CDR2 sequences are MDHEN and SYDVKM. The CDR3 is CASSFVVSGLTGELFF. DNA of the CDR3: TGTGCCAGCAGTTTTGTAGTTAGCGGGCTAACCGGGGAGCTGTTTTTT.

J is TRBJ1-1 and V is TRBV15; TRBD1 matches 7 bases. V shed 0 bases, J shed 8 bases, and the junction held 6 bases outside the gene matches. Germline V lookup: CDR1 LNHNV, CDR2 YYDKDF (reference sequence). The length of the CDR3 is 14 residues. The CDR3 spells CATSRDRQGVEAFF. The CDR3 DNA reads as TGTGCCACCAGCAGAGATAGGCAGGGGGTAGAAGCTTTCTTT.

This sequence joins TRBV19 and TRBJ2-7; 8 bases map to TRBD1. Germline-derived CDR1 and CDR2 are LNHDA and SQIVND (reference sequence). Trimming removed 5 bases from V and 4 bases from J; junction bases left unmatched: 10. This CDR3 region has 15 residues. CDR3 sequence: CASSPGQGWKYEQYF. For the CDR3, the DNA is TGTGCCAGTAGTCCCGGACAGGGTTGGAAGTACGAGCAGTACTTC.

This clone has a handful of counts. V gene TRBV5-4 combines with J gene TRBJ2-3, with 11 bases fitting TRBD2. V shed 4 bases, J shed 7 bases, and the junction held 8 bases outside the gene matches. This CDR3 region has 15 residues. Germline values: CDR1 SGHNT, CDR2 YYREEE (reference sequence). The CDR3 DNA reads as TGTGCCAGCAGCCAAACCGGGACTAGCGGTAATACGCAGTATTTT. Amino acid sequence: CASSQTGTSGNTQYF.

V gene TRBV11-2 combines with J gene TRBJ2-5, with 9 bases that match TRBD2. CDR1 SGHAT and CDR2 FQNNGV come from the germline V gene. Trimming at V came to 3 bases and at J to 5 bases, leaving 7 bases not matched to a gene. The CDR3 is 15 residues long. The CDR3 nucleotides read TGTGCCAGCAGCTTTGGGCTAGCGGGAAGGGAGACCCAGTACTTC. Translation: CASSFGLAGRETQYF.

This clone appeared a single time. This chain joins TRBV7-9 and TRBJ2-1, with D perhaps matching TRBD1 (5 bases). V dropped 5 bases and J dropped 3 bases, with 17 bases sitting between them. There are 16 residues in the CDR3. Germline CDR1 reads SEHNR; CDR2 reads FQNEAQ (reference sequence). CDR3 bases: TGTGCCAGCAGCAGTCAGGGTGGTAATCTCTACAATGAGCAGTTCTTC. It codes for CASSSQGGNLYNEQFF.

The count of this clone is one. This chain connects TRBV27 to TRBJ2-5, with D possibly being TRBD2 (6 bases). CDR3 length equals 14 residues. V was shortened by 5 bases and J by 8 bases, with 18 bases between the two germline ends. CDR1 and CDR2 from the germline V gene are MNHEY and SMNVEV (reference sequence). The CDR3, as DNA: TGTGCCAGCAGTAAAGCCCGGGTGGAGGGAACCCAGTACTTC. Its translation is CASSKARVEGTQYF.

The gene calls are TRBV6-1 and TRBJ2-3; TRBD2 aligns across 9 bases. The junction had 6 bases not matched to a gene; V was cut back by 2 bases and J by 6 bases. The CDR3 runs to 15 residues. Per germline, CDR1 MNHNS and CDR2 SASEGT. The CDR3 sequence: CASSELAGVVDTQYF. The CDR3 coding sequence is TGTGCCAGCAGTGAATTAGCGGGAGTCGTTGATACGCAGTATTTT.

The rearrangement uses TRBV5-5 and TRBJ2-1; 10 bases agree with TRBD2. Trimming removed 0 bases from V and 4 bases from J; junction bases left unmatched: 4. The CDR3 runs to 16 residues. Looked up from germline, CDR1 is SGHKS and CDR2 is YYEKEE (reference sequence). CDR3 in amino acids: CASSLARTSGYNEQFF. For the CDR3, the DNA is TGTGCCAGCAGCTTGGCCCGGACTAGCGGTTACAATGAGCAGTTCTTC.

The genes are TRBV18 and TRBJ2-2; possible D gene TRBD1, 6 bases. Deletions cut 2 bases from V and 0 bases from J, with 10 bases between. The CDR3 loop spans 16 amino acids. Germline CDR1 and CDR2: KGHSH and LQKENI. The CDR3 coding sequence is TGTGCCAGCTCACCAAATCAGGGGCCGAACACCGGGGAGCTGTTTTTT. Encoded protein: CASSPNQGPNTGELFF.

This clone was picked up one time. The chain combines TRBV5-6 with TRBJ2-3; 11 bases are a match to TRBD2. The CDR3 contains 16 residues. Trimming cost V 0 bases and J 5 bases; bases outside gene matches: 5. CDR1 is SGHDT, CDR2 YYEEEE, per germline. CDR3 in DNA: TGTGCCAGCAGCTTGGTGCTAGCGGGAGGAGGAGATACGCAGTATTTT. The encoded protein is CASSLVLAGGGDTQYF.